This T cell receptor (beta chain) was retrieved from a study of T cells in Graves' hyperthyroidism and ophthalmopathy. The table lists this clonotype with a few counts. Authors of the study amplified TCR beta CDR3 regions from RNA transcripts. An initial round of RT-PCR targeting the TCR CDR3 relied on the HTBI primer set. Using its own MiXCR run on the multiplex PCR reads, TCRdb lists one record per CDR3 protein. The table includes 600,000 or so distinct CDR3 sequences, 15% to 20% detected once. Germline-derived CDR1 and CDR2 are SGHRS and YFSETQ. This CDR3 has 17 residues. After removal of 4 bases from V and 6 bases from J, the junction contained 18 bases not matched to a gene.

The sample taken for sequencing was blood. This receptor was obtained from a woman in her 30s with Graves' hyperthyroidism. V and J are TRBV5-1 and TRBJ2-7; 8 nucleotides line up with TRBD1. The CDR3 region has the DNA TGCGCCAGCAGCCGAAAGCCCCGGACAGGGACGATGGGCGAGCAGTACTTC. This gives the protein CASSRKPRTGTMGEQYF.